The clone carrying this T cell receptor (beta chain) has a count of ten or more. J was trimmed by 2 bases and V by 9 bases; bases with no gene match: 10. The germline V gene encodes CDR1 SNHLY and CDR2 FYNNEI. The CDR3 consists of 14 residues. Time point here: persistent/refractory GD, antithyroid drugs over 5 years with positive TRAb. The TCR library used RNA extracted from PBMCs. As a group, patients came from one endocrinology department in Xi'an, China. This record belongs to a study of regulatory T cells in long-lasting Graves disease. CDR3 regions were amplified by Arm-PCR using iRepertoire HTBI primers to build TCR beta libraries. TCRdb independently ran MiXCR on the multiplex PCR reads; one entry per CDR3 protein. The sample includes fewer than 600,000 distinct CDR3 sequences, roughly 23% seen only once; the top ten take 10% to 15%.

Sequenced here: peripheral blood mononuclear cells (PBMCs), sampled when the disease was refractory, from a patient treated with antithyroid drugs. This chain joins TRBV2 and TRBJ2-7; 7 positions agree with TRBD1. The receptor comes from a female donor with Graves disease. As DNA, the CDR3 is TGTGCCAGTAGAGGGACAGTGAGTACCTACGAGCAGTACTTC. Translated, it gives CASRGTVSTYEQYF.